This entry lists 30 T cell receptor beta chains sequenced from one sample in a study of CD8 T cells in ankylosing spondylitis. TCRdb fed the 5' RACE reads into MiXCR, producing one record per CDR3 protein. The sample lists around 150,000 distinct CDR3 sequences, around 42% occurring once. The specimen was synovial fluid, either unsorted or a sorted T cell fraction (not recorded which). Receptor source: a male donor with ankylosing spondylitis.

A few counts support this clonotype. V gene TRBV4-1 combines with J gene TRBJ1-2; 8 nucleotides agree with TRBD1. With 0 bases clipped from V and 4 bases from J, the junction kept 7 bases outside the gene matches. Looked up from germline, CDR1 is MGHRA and CDR2 is YSYEKL. This CDR3 has 16 amino acids. The CDR3 DNA reads as TGCGCCAGCAGCCAAGATGGCCAGGGGGCCGGCTATGGCTACACCTTC. This translates into CASSQDGQGAGYGYTF.

This clonotype has just a few counts. This sequence joins TRBV11-2 and TRBJ1-1; 7 bases are shared with TRBD1. V lost 7 bases and J lost 6; bases outside the gene matches: 8. The CDR3 sequence is 13 residues long. Looked up from germline, CDR1 is SGHAT and CDR2 is FQNNGV. In nucleotides, the CDR3 is TGTGCCAGCACCCCGACAGGGTACCCTGAAGCTTTCTTT. Its translation is CASTPTGYPEAFF.

This clonotype came up a few times. V usage is TRBV27 and J usage is TRBJ2-7, with 9 bases matching TRBD2. J was trimmed by 0 bases and V by 5 bases; bases with no gene match: 8. The CDR3 spans 16 residues. Germline values: CDR1 MNHEY, CDR2 SMNVEV (reference sequence). CDR3 DNA: TGTGCCAGCAGTCCCTTCGCTAGCGGGGACTCCTACGAGCAGTACTTC. This translates into CASSPFASGDSYEQYF.

The chain links TRBV20-1 to TRBJ2-7; a possible D gene is TRBD1 (5 bases). Germline CDR1 is DFQATT and CDR2 is SNEGSKA (reference sequence). The CDR3 has 15 residues. V was shortened by 3 bases and J by 4 bases, with 19 bases between the two germline ends. The CDR3 loop reads CSARPWAGNEYEQYF. CDR3 nucleotides: TGCAGTGCTAGGCCCTGGGCAGGGAATGAGTACGAGCAGTACTTC.

This clonotype showed up just a few times. The genes are TRBV7-9 and TRBJ2-2; D is undetermined. The CDR3 sequence is 12 residues long. The germline gives CDR1 SEHNR, CDR2 FQNEAQ (reference sequence). With 4 bases removed from V and 13 bases from J, the gap between germline ends came to 13 bases. The CDR3 coding sequence is TGTGCCAGCAGCTCCGAACTGGGCCGGCTGTTTTTT. This codes for CASSSELGRLFF.

The rearrangement uses TRBV3-1 and TRBJ2-7, with TRBD2 as a possible D gene (6 bases). The CDR3 has 14 amino acids. Looked up from germline, CDR1 is LGHDT and CDR2 is YNNKEL (reference sequence). V was clipped by 2 bases and J by 3 bases, with 11 bases between them. CDR3 DNA sequence: TGTGCCAGCAGCCAACCGGGGGTATTCTACGAGCAGTACTTC. Translating it yields CASSQPGVFYEQYF.

This chain joins TRBV6-6 and TRBJ1-6, with D possibly matching TRBD1 (5 bases). The germline CDR1 and CDR2 sequences are MNHNY and SVGAGI (reference sequence). The CDR3 spans 13 residues. V was shortened by 5 bases and J by 10 bases, with 12 bases between the two germline ends. CDR3: CASSPPRDSPLHF. DNA for the CDR3: TGTGCCAGCAGTCCCCCCAGGGACTCACCCCTCCACTTT.

The CDR3 reads CASRHPGQDTGELFF. Written as DNA, the CDR3 is TGTGCCAGCAGGCACCCGGGACAAGACACCGGGGAGCTGTTTTTT. The genes are TRBV6-2 or TRBV6-3 and TRBJ2-2; the D gene is possibly TRBD1 (6 bases). Germline CDR1 MNHEY, CDR2 SVGEGT. Trimming left V 6 bases short and J 3 bases short, with 14 bases between. The CDR3 is 15 residues long.

This sequence joins TRBV24-1 and TRBJ2-5, with D unclear. The CDR3 sequence is 13 residues long. CDR1 is KGHDR, CDR2 SFDVKD, per germline. The V end was cut by 3 bases, the J end by 1 base, with 5 bases between. The CDR3 here is CATSDQIQETQYF. The CDR3 DNA reads as TGTGCCACCAGTGATCAAATCCAAGAGACCCAGTACTTC.

This clonotype was counted only a few times. This sequence joins TRBV15 and TRBJ2-7; D possibly corresponds to TRBD1 (5 bases). The CDR3 has 16 residues. Trimming shortened V by 0 bases and J by 4 bases, and 16 bases separated the two germline ends. CDR1 and CDR2 (germline): LNHNV, YYDKDF (reference sequence). The CDR3 reads CATSRDDRTGIYEQYF. CDR3 coding DNA: TGTGCCACCAGCAGAGACGACAGAACCGGAATTTACGAGCAGTACTTC.

Concerning this clonotype itself: One end of the junction varies from germline; a read error may be responsible. The gene calls are TRBV7-9 and TRBJ1-3, with TRBD1 identical over 8 bases. The CDR3 is 15 residues long. Germline V gene data show CDR1 as SEHNR and CDR2 as FQNEAQ (reference sequence). CDR3 bases: TGTGCCAGCAGCTTAATTAAAGGACAGGGCTCCACCAGGGATTTT. This translates into CASSLIKGQGSTRDF.

The V gene is TRBV4-1, the J gene TRBJ2-7; D might be TRBD2 (6 bases). V gave up 4 bases and J gave up 4 bases, with 20 bases separating them. Germline V CDR1 and CDR2: MGHRA, YSYEKL. The CDR3 has 16 residues. The CDR3 nucleotides are TGCGCCAGCAGCCCTGGGGTTGCGGGATTTACTTACGAGCAGTACTTC. It encodes CASSPGVAGFTYEQYF.

The chain joins TRBV11-2 to TRBJ2-1, with 8 bases aligning to TRBD2. The CDR3 is 15 residues long. From germline, CDR1 is SGHAT and CDR2 FQNNGV. With V trimmed by 3 bases and J by 4 bases, 5 bases remained unmatched. The CDR3 DNA sequence: TGTGCCAGCAGCTTGCCGGGGGGGAATTACAATGAGCAGTTCTTC. Translated: CASSLPGGNYNEQFF.

Ten or more counts support this clonotype. The chain uses TRBV6-5 and TRBJ2-2; D remains unclear. The V gene's germline CDR1 is MNHEY and CDR2 SVGAGI. Between the trimmed V and J ends, which lost 1 base and 7 bases, there was a span of 1 base. The CDR3 is 11 residues long. CDR3 residues: CASSYFGELFF. In DNA, the CDR3 is TGTGCCAGCAGTTACTTCGGGGAGCTGTTTTTT.

The rearrangement links TRBV6-2 or TRBV6-3 to TRBJ2-1, with D perhaps matching TRBD2 (7 bases). Looked up from germline, CDR1 is MNHEY and CDR2 is SVGEGT. V was cut by 7 bases and J by 2 bases, with 15 bases left in between. This CDR3 is 15 amino acids long. The CDR3 region has the DNA TGTGCCAGCACTTCAGGGGAGGGGCCCTACAATGAGCAGTTCTTC. It encodes CASTSGEGPYNEQFF.

The V gene is TRBV20-1, the J gene TRBJ2-7; 8 bases agree with TRBD1. V lost 5 bases, J lost 1 base, and 7 bases stayed unmatched. The CDR3 sequence is 14 residues long. Germline-derived CDR1 and CDR2 are DFQATT and SNEGSKA (reference sequence). In DNA, the CDR3 is TGCAGTGCTTCATACCGGGACAGGTCCTACGAGCAGTACTTC. Residues: CSASYRDRSYEQYF.

This sequence joins TRBV13 and TRBJ2-7; 13 positions agree with TRBD2. V dropped 11 bases and J dropped 1; count of bases not matched to a gene: 2. Germline assignment: CDR1 PRHDT and CDR2 FYEKMQ (reference sequence). The CDR3 is 13 residues long. CDR3 loop: CASGLAGSYEQYF. CDR3 in DNA: TGTGCCTCGGGACTAGCGGGGTCCTACGAGCAGTACTTC.

The chain carries TRBV7-3 and TRBJ2-3, with D perhaps TRBD2 (7 bases). V lost 2 bases and J 3 bases, leaving 12 bases between the germline ends. Germline V gives CDR1 SGHTA, CDR2 FQGTGA. The CDR3 covers 15 residues. The DNA of the CDR3 is TGTGCCAGCAGCTTATTGGGGAGGGGGACAGATACGCAGTATTTT. It specifies CASSLLGRGTDTQYF.

The DNA for the CDR3 is TGTGCCAGCAGTGGGGGGGACGGCAATCAGCCCCAGCATTTT. Translated, it gives CASSGGDGNQPQHF. This sequence joins TRBV6-1 and TRBJ1-5; perhaps TRBD1 as D (5 bases). Germline V gene data show CDR1 as MNHNS and CDR2 as SASEGT. The V and J ends lost 4 bases and 2 bases respectively, with 9 bases between them. The CDR3 sequence is 14 residues long.

The sample holds a few counts of this clonotype. V gene TRBV3-1 combines with J gene TRBJ2-3; D is perhaps TRBD1 (6 bases). CDR1 is LGHDT, CDR2 YNNKEL, per germline (reference sequence). The CDR3 length is 15 residues. Between the trimmed V and J ends, which lost 1 base and 0 bases, there was a span of 8 bases. The CDR3 here is CASSQGTASTDTQYF. Here the CDR3 DNA reads TGTGCCAGCAGCCAAGGGACAGCTAGCACAGATACGCAGTATTTT.

The V gene is TRBV29-1, the J gene TRBJ1-2, with unresolved D. This CDR3 is 14 amino acids long. The V gene's germline CDR1 is SQVTM and CDR2 ANQGSEA. With 1 base removed from V and 3 bases from J, the gap between germline ends came to 12 bases. The CDR3 loop is CSVEGLDVYYGYTF. CDR3 DNA sequence: TGCAGCGTTGAAGGTCTGGACGTGTACTATGGCTACACCTTC.

This clonotype was counted a few times. The J gene is TRBJ2-1, the V gene TRBV12-3 or TRBV12-4; D gene unclear. CDR3 length: 13 amino acids. The V end lost 4 bases, the J end lost 2 bases, and 6 bases lay between the germline ends. The chain's CDR3 is CASSWVPYNEQFF. In DNA form, the CDR3 reads TGTGCCAGCAGTTGGGTCCCCTACAATGAGCAGTTCTTC.

For the CDR3, the DNA is TGCGCCAGCAGCCAAATCCCGTGGGGGAGGACTGAAGCTTTCTTT. It encodes CASSQIPWGRTEAFF. The chain couples TRBV4-1 to TRBJ1-1; TRBD1 is a possible D gene (5 bases). The CDR3 totals 15 residues. Trimming cost V 2 bases and J 5 bases, with 15 bases left between them. Germline loops: CDR1 MGHRA, CDR2 YSYEKL.

This sequence joins TRBV10-3 and TRBJ2-5, with 9 bases that match TRBD1. The germline V gene has CDR1 ENHRY and CDR2 SYGVKD. CDR3 length equals 15 residues. V lost 5 bases and J lost 4; bases outside the gene matches: 8. DNA of the CDR3: TGTGCCATCAGTTCCGGGGACAGGGAGCTAGAGACCCAGTACTTC. Residues: CAISSGDRELETQYF.

This chain uses TRBV27 with TRBJ1-2, with D possibly being TRBD1 (5 bases). CDR3 length equals 17 residues. With 5 bases removed from V and 3 bases from J, the gap between germline ends came to 22 bases. The germline V gene has CDR1 MNHEY and CDR2 SMNVEV (reference sequence). CDR3 protein: CASSIRRRGLGDYGYTF. The DNA of the CDR3 is TGTGCCAGCAGTATTCGCCGGAGAGGACTGGGGGACTATGGCTACACCTTC.

The chain joins TRBV24-1 to TRBJ2-1; 13 nucleotides agree with TRBD2. Trimming at V came to 3 bases and at J to 8 bases, leaving 9 bases not matched to a gene. The V gene's germline CDR1 is KGHDR and CDR2 SFDVKD. This CDR3 has 17 residues. CDR3 in amino acids: CATSDRGGLAGPDEQFF. In DNA form, the CDR3 reads TGTGCCACCAGTGATCGGGGGGGACTAGCGGGGCCGGATGAGCAGTTCTTC.

This clonotype turned up a few times. The chain joins TRBV6-2 or TRBV6-3 to TRBJ2-1; the D gene could be TRBD1 or TRBD2 (6 bases each). V was shortened by 9 bases and J by 1 base, with 10 bases between the two germline ends. The V gene's germline CDR1 is MNHEY and CDR2 SVGEGT. The CDR3 loop spans 13 amino acids. The CDR3 reads CARGGGSYNEQFF. CDR3 coding DNA: TGTGCCAGGGGGGGCGGTTCCTACAATGAGCAGTTCTTC.

V is TRBV10-3 and J is TRBJ1-2; TRBD1 matches at 8 bases. Per germline, CDR1 ENHRY and CDR2 SYGVKD. There are 13 residues in the CDR3. Losses at the gene ends were 10 bases for V and 2 bases for J; bases not matched to a gene: 6. The CDR3 reads CATTGVQNYGYTF. The DNA of the CDR3 is TGTGCCACGACAGGGGTCCAGAACTATGGCTACACCTTC.

This chain connects TRBV29-1 to TRBJ2-1; D unclear. The V end was cut by 6 bases, the J end by 0 bases, with 15 bases between. This CDR3 spans 15 amino acids. Germline V gene data show CDR1 as SQVTM and CDR2 as ANQGSEA. CDR3 loop: CSVLRGLRSYNEQFF. The CDR3 bases are TGCAGCGTCCTGCGAGGATTACGCTCCTACAATGAGCAGTTCTTC.

V usage is TRBV29-1 and J usage is TRBJ2-5, with TRBD2 matching over 11 bases. CDR1 is SQVTM and CDR2 is ANQGSEA in the germline V gene. The CDR3 consists of 17 residues. V was clipped by 7 bases and J by 0 bases; unmatched bases: 13. CDR3 amino acids: CSATTRLAGRYQETQYF. The CDR3 DNA reads as TGCAGCGCCACCACCAGACTAGCGGGGCGGTACCAAGAGACCCAGTACTTC.